Each of the 27 T cell receptor beta chains below was sequenced from the same sample in a study of cytomegalovirus exposure and HLA in healthy donors. The primer mix had 60 Vbeta and 13 Jbeta primers. The repertoire was sequenced with immunoSEQ multiplex PCR; TCRdb's copy has only in-frame clones and lacks some. The data contain more than 95,000 clones, over 70% of them singletons. Specimen: PBMCs. The origin of the receptors is a man aged 40-55 years in good health and CMV-seropositive.

The CDR3 spells CASSIRLRINSNQPQHF. Here the CDR3 DNA reads TGTGCCAGTAGTATACGACTGCGGATTAATAGCAATCAGCCCCAGCATTTT. The rearrangement joins TRBV19 to TRBJ1-5; D is ambiguous. Germline CDR1 and CDR2: LNHDA and SQIVND (reference sequence). Trimming removed 2 bases from V and 0 bases from J, with 14 bases in between. The CDR3 runs 17 residues.

The chain uses TRBV5-1 and TRBJ1-2; D call uncertain. Germline values: CDR1 SGHRS, CDR2 YFSETQ. Trimming removed 0 bases at V and 2 bases at J, with 8 bases between. The CDR3 extends over 14 amino acids. The CDR3 DNA reads as TGCGCCAGCAGCTTGGCCGGGGAGAACTATGGCTACACCTTC. Protein: CASSLAGENYGYTF.

V and J are TRBV5-6 and TRBJ2-3, with no clear D. The germline V and J ends were trimmed by 1 base and 9 bases, with 21 bases remaining between them. CDR3 length: 16 residues. The germline gives CDR1 SGHDT, CDR2 YYEEEE. The CDR3 nucleotides read TGTGCCAGCAGCTTGTTACCGCTCGCGGATCGGGTCACGCAGTATTTT. This gives the protein CASSLLPLADRVTQYF.

J is TRBJ2-2 and V is TRBV5-6, with D tentatively TRBD1 (5 bases). CDR3 length: 15 amino acids. Germline values: CDR1 SGHDT, CDR2 YYEEEE. V was pared by 2 bases and J by 6 bases, with 14 bases between. This CDR3 is CASSFSRGAPGELFF. The DNA for the CDR3 is TGTGCCAGCAGCTTTAGTAGGGGCGCCCCCGGGGAGCTGTTTTTT.

The chain is built from TRBV5-5 and TRBJ1-4, with D perhaps TRBD1 (6 bases). The germline V gene encodes CDR1 SGHKS and CDR2 YYEKEE (reference sequence). CDR3 length: 16 amino acids. Trimming stripped 3 bases from V and 2 bases from J, with 14 bases between. The CDR3: CASSSPSGATNEKLFF. The DNA of the CDR3 is TGTGCCAGCAGCTCCCCGTCAGGGGCCACTAATGAAAAACTGTTTTTT. Full variable domain (remainder filled in from reference TRBV5-5 and TRBJ1-4): DAGVTQSPTHLIKTRGQQVTLRCSPISGHKSVSWYQQVLGQGPQFIFQYYEKEERGRGNFPDRFSARQFPNYSSELNVNALLLGDSALYLCASSSPSGATNEKLFFGSGTQLSVL.

This clone was seen only once. This sequence joins TRBV4-2 and TRBJ1-1; 8 bases are a match to TRBD1. This CDR3 has 18 residues. Losses at the gene ends were 1 base for V and 3 bases for J; bases not matched to a gene: 13. The germline V gene has CDR1 LGHNA and CDR2 YNFKEQ. The CDR3 loop reads CASSQGTRQGSYDTEAFF. The CDR3 DNA is TGTGCCAGCAGCCAAGGCACTAGACAGGGGAGCTATGACACTGAAGCTTTCTTT.

The chain has TRBV29-1 and TRBJ2-1; 8 nucleotides agree with TRBD1. J lost 0 bases, V lost 6 bases, and 4 bases had no gene match. The CDR3 is 14 residues long. Germline CDR1 reads SQVTM; CDR2 reads ANQGSEA. CDR3 region: CSVLGQGSYNEQFF. The CDR3 nucleotides are TGCAGCGTCCTTGGACAGGGCTCCTACAATGAGCAGTTCTTC.

This chain uses TRBV5-1 with TRBJ1-4; D is unresolved. V lost 0 bases to trimming and J lost 3 bases, with 9 bases between them. The CDR3 contains 15 residues. The germline CDR1 and CDR2 sequences are SGHRS and YFSETQ. CDR3 DNA sequence: TGCGCCAGCAGCTTGGGCGCGCAACCTAATGAAAAACTGTTTTTT. It specifies CASSLGAQPNEKLFF.

CDR3: CAWNRGQGAWEQYF. Here the CDR3 DNA reads TGTGCCTGGAACAGGGGACAGGGGGCTTGGGAGCAGTACTTC. This chain uses TRBV30 with TRBJ2-7; TRBD1 aligns across 12 bases. The V gene's germline CDR1 is GTSNPN and CDR2 SVGIG (reference sequence). CDR3 length: 14 amino acids. The trim removed 4 bases at V and 7 bases at J, leaving 8 bases unmatched. Looking up the rest from reference TRBV30 and TRBJ2-7 gives the full variable domain: SQTIHQWPATLVQPVGSPLSLECTVEGTSNPNLYWYRQAAGRGLQLLFYSVGIGQISSEVPQNLSASRPQDRQFILSSKKLLLSDSGFYLCAWNRGQGAWEQYFGPGTRLTVT.

The V gene is TRBV5-1, the J gene TRBJ2-7; TRBD2 is a possible D gene (5 bases). Trimming removed 0 bases at V and 6 bases at J, with 16 bases between. Germline values: CDR1 SGHRS, CDR2 YFSETQ. This CDR3 has 15 residues. The CDR3 here is CASSLGIDKGGEQYF. As DNA, the CDR3 is TGCGCCAGCAGCTTGGGCATAGATAAAGGAGGCGAGCAGTACTTC.

CDR3 residues: CAISVASGVPDTQYF. For the CDR3, the DNA is TGTGCCATCAGTGTTGCTAGCGGGGTCCCAGATACGCAGTATTTT. The chain carries TRBV10-3 and TRBJ2-3, with 9 bases that match TRBD2. Trimming at V came to 4 bases and at J to 4 bases, leaving 6 bases not matched to a gene. The germline CDR1 and CDR2 sequences are ENHRY and SYGVKD. The CDR3 sequence is 15 residues long.

The V gene is TRBV5-6, the J gene TRBJ2-7; weak D call: TRBD2 (6 bases). The V end was cut by 5 bases, the J end by 5 bases, with 11 bases between. Germline-derived CDR1 and CDR2 are SGHDT and YYEEEE. The CDR3 is 12 amino acids. The CDR3 DNA reads TGTGCCAGCAGTTTACTAGCTGACGAGCAGTACTTC. It specifies CASSLLADEQYF.

V gene TRBV9 combines with J gene TRBJ2-3; TRBD1 is a possible D gene (5 bases). Per the germline V gene, CDR1 is SGDLS and CDR2 is YYNGEE. This CDR3 spans 16 amino acids. Trimming removed 3 bases from V and 4 bases from J, with 18 bases in between. The CDR3 nucleotides read TGTGCCAGCAGCGGCGCACAGGAAAGGAGTTCAGATACGCAGTATTTT. It is translated as CASSGAQERSSDTQYF. Together with reference TRBV9 and TRBJ2-3, the CDR3 gives the full variable domain: DSGVTQTPKHLITATGQRVTLRCSPRSGDLSVYWYQQSLDQGLQFLIQYYNGEERAKGNILERFSAQQFPDLHSELNLSSLELGDSALYFCASSGAQERSSDTQYFGPGTRLTVL.

This clone was observed a single time. V is TRBV4-3 and J is TRBJ2-5; D ambiguous. The CDR3 extends over 13 amino acids. Per the germline V gene, CDR1 is LGHNA and CDR2 is YSLEER. V was cut by 0 bases and J by 2 bases, with 4 bases left in between. In DNA, the CDR3 is TGCGCCAGCAGCCAAGACAGACAAGAGACCCAGTACTTC. Protein product: CASSQDRQETQYF.

The chain carries TRBV10-3 and TRBJ1-2; TRBD1 matches at 7 bases. Germline V gene data show CDR1 as ENHRY and CDR2 as SYGVKD. J lost 2 bases, V lost 8 bases, and 2 bases had no gene match. This CDR3 has 12 amino acids. The CDR3 DNA sequence: TGTGCCATCGGGACAGCCAACTATGGCTACACCTTC. It translates to CAIGTANYGYTF.

This clone was seen a handful of times. The rearrangement joins TRBV2 to TRBJ1-1; 10 nucleotides agree with TRBD1. CDR3 length: 16 residues. With 6 bases clipped from V and 0 bases from J, the junction kept 7 bases outside the gene matches. CDR1 and CDR2 from the germline V gene are SNHLY and FYNNEI. The CDR3 here is CASRKTGGAMNTEAFF. CDR3 nucleotide sequence: TGTGCCAGCAGGAAGACAGGGGGCGCGATGAACACTGAAGCTTTCTTT.

The rearrangement links TRBV7-9 to TRBJ2-7; 11 bases are a match to TRBD1. Germline CDR1 is SEHNR and CDR2 is FQNEAQ (reference sequence). The CDR3 totals 14 residues. The junction had 6 bases not matched to a gene; V was cut back by 5 bases and J by 6 bases. The CDR3 sequence: CASSPDRGPFEQYF. CDR3 DNA sequence: TGTGCCAGCAGCCCGGACAGGGGGCCTTTCGAGCAGTACTTC.

The J gene is TRBJ1-2, the V gene TRBV7-3; D not resolved. Trimming pared 5 bases from V and 7 bases from J, leaving 11 bases between. The CDR3 spans 12 residues. Germline-derived CDR1 and CDR2 are SGHTA and FQGTGA. The CDR3: CASSRGEAGYTF. Written as DNA, the CDR3 is TGTGCCAGCAGCCGGGGAGAGGCTGGCTACACCTTC.

The rearrangement links TRBV29-1 to TRBJ1-1; D uncertain. The germline CDR1 and CDR2 sequences are SQVTM and ANQGSEA. V lost 5 bases to trimming and J lost 0 bases, with 10 bases between them. This CDR3 contains 13 residues. The DNA of the CDR3 is TGCAGCGTTAGTGAGGCGATGAACACTGAAGCTTTCTTT. The encoded protein is CSVSEAMNTEAFF.

As concerns this clone: The junction and the germline gene differ at one end; a read error may be behind it. V and J are TRBV7-7 and TRBJ2-3; D is ambiguous. CDR3 length equals 13 residues. CDR1 is SSHAT, CDR2 FNYEAQ, per germline (reference sequence). CDR3 nucleotides: TGTGCTAGCAGCCGCGAGGGCACAGATACGCAGTATTTT. This codes for CASSREGTDTQYF.

The chain has TRBV28 and TRBJ2-7; 8 positions agree with TRBD2. This CDR3 comprises 15 residues. Germline V gene data show CDR1 as MDHEN and CDR2 as SYDVKM. The V gene end was trimmed by 3 bases and the J gene end by 6 bases; junction bases not matched to a gene: 10. CDR3 residues: CASSFGTSRAIEQYF. For the CDR3, the DNA is TGTGCCAGCAGTTTTGGGACTAGTCGGGCCATCGAGCAGTACTTC.

A few counts support this clone. The V gene is TRBV6-1, the J gene TRBJ2-7; 7 bases agree with TRBD1. The CDR3 extends over 15 amino acids. Germline CDR1 reads MNHNS; CDR2 reads SASEGT. Losses at the gene ends were 2 bases for V and 7 bases for J; bases not matched to a gene: 11. CDR3 coding DNA: TGTGCCAGCAGTGAAACGACAGGGCATGTGGGGGAGCAGTACTTC. It codes for CASSETTGHVGEQYF.

The chain is built from TRBV9 and TRBJ1-3; no firm D call. The CDR3 runs to 17 residues. The V and J ends lost 3 bases and 0 bases respectively, with 16 bases between them. Germline loops: CDR1 SGDLS, CDR2 YYNGEE. Written as DNA, the CDR3 is TGTGCCAGCAGCGCCCCCGGCGGGAGGGCCTCTGGAAACACCATATATTTT. The encoded protein is CASSAPGGRASGNTIYF.

In its sample, this clone was seen a few times. V gene TRBV5-1 combines with J gene TRBJ2-7; D might be TRBD2 (5 bases). The CDR3 is 15 amino acids. Looked up from germline, CDR1 is SGHRS and CDR2 is YFSETQ. Trimming stripped 2 bases from V and 5 bases from J, with 17 bases between. CDR3 region: CASSFTRGYGDEQYF. In nucleotides, the CDR3 is TGCGCCAGCAGCTTCACGAGAGGGTATGGTGACGAGCAGTACTTC.

V usage is TRBV19 and J usage is TRBJ1-5; D remains unclear. Trimming pared 5 bases from V and 1 base from J, leaving 9 bases between. This CDR3 comprises 14 residues. Germline CDR1 is LNHDA and CDR2 is SQIVND (reference sequence). The CDR3 nucleotides read TGTGCCAGTAGTCTCCTCCTGAGCAATCAGCCCCAGCATTTT. The encoded protein is CASSLLLSNQPQHF.

The chain recombines TRBV5-1 with TRBJ2-7; 11 bases line up with TRBD1. This CDR3 has 16 residues. Germline V gene sequence: CDR1 SGHRS, CDR2 YFSETQ. V was pared by 4 bases and J by 2 bases, with 8 bases of the junction left unmatched. The CDR3 sequence is CASSLLPGQGAYEQYF. DNA for the CDR3: TGCGCCAGCAGCCTCCTGCCGGGACAGGGGGCCTACGAGCAGTACTTC.

CDR3 nucleotides: TGCGCCAGCAGCCAAGAAGCAGGGCGGAAGGACAATGAGCAGTTCTTC. Translated, it gives CASSQEAGRKDNEQFF. The V and J genes are TRBV4-3 and TRBJ2-1; the D gene is possibly TRBD1 (5 bases). The germline gives CDR1 LGHNA, CDR2 YSLEER. The CDR3 has 16 residues. Between the trimmed V and J ends, which lost 0 bases and 5 bases, there was a span of 14 bases.